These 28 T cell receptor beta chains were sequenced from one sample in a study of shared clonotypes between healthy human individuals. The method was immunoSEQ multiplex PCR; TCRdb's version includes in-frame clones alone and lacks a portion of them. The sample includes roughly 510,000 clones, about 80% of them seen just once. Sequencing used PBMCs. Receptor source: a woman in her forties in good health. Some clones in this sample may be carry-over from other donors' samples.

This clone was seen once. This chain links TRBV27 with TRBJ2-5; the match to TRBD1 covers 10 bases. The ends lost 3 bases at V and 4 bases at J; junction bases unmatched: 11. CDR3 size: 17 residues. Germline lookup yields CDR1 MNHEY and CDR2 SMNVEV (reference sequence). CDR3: CASSLWDRGAEGETQYF. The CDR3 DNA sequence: TGTGCCAGCAGTTTGTGGGACAGGGGCGCTGAGGGAGAGACCCAGTACTTC.

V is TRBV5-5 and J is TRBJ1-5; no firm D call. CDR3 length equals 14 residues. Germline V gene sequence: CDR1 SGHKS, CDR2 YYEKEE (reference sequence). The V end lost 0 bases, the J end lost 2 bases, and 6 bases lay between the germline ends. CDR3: CASSLDGRNQPQHF. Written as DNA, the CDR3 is TGTGCCAGCAGCTTGGACGGACGCAATCAGCCCCAGCATTTT.

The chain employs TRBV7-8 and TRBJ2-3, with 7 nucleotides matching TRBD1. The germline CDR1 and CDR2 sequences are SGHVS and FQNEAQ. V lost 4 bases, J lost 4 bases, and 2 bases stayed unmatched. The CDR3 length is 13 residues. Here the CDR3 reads CASSWTGPDTQYF. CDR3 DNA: TGTGCCAGCAGCTGGACAGGTCCAGATACGCAGTATTTT.

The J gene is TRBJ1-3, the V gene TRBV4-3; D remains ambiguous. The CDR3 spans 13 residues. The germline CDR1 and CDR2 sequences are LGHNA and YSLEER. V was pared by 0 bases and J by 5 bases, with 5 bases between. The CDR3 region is CASSQDRRNTIYF. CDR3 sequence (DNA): TGCGCCAGCAGCCAAGATCGTAGAAACACCATATATTTT.

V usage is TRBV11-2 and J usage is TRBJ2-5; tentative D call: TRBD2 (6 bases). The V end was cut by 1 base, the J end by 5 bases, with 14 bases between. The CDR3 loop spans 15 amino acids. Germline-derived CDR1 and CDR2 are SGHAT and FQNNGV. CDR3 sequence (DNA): TGTGCCAGCAGCTTAGCGGCCGGGGGAGGTGAGACCCAGTACTTC. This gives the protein CASSLAAGGGETQYF.

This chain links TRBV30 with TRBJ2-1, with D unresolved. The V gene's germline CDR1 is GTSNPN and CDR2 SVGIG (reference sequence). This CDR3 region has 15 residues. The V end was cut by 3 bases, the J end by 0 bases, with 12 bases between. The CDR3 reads CAWRRYVGSYNEQFF. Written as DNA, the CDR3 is TGTGCCTGGAGGAGATATGTTGGCTCCTACAATGAGCAGTTCTTC.

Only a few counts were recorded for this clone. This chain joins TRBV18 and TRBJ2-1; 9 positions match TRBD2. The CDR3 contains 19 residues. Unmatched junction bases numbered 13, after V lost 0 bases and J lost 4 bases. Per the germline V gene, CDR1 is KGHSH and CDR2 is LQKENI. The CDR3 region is CASSPPVTSGLGPYNEQFF. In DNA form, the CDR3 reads TGTGCCAGCTCACCACCGGTGACTAGCGGATTGGGGCCATACAATGAGCAGTTCTTC.

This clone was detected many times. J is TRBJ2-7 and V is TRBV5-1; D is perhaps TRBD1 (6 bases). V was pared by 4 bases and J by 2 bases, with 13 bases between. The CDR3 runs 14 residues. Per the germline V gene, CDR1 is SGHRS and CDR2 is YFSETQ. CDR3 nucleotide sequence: TGCGCCAGCAGCCAGGGGACCGTCACCTACGAGCAGTACTTC. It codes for CASSQGTVTYEQYF.

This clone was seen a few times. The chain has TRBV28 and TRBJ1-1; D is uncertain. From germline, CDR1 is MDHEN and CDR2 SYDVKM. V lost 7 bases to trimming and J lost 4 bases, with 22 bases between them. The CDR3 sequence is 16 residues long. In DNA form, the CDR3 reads TGTGCCAGCACAATAACGGGGTTTGGTGTCGGCACTGAAGCTTTCTTT. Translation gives CASTITGFGVGTEAFF.

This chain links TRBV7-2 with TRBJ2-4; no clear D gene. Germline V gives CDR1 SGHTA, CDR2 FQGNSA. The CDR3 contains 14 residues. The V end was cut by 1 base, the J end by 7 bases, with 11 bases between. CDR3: CASSLVVNGNIQYF. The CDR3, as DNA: TGTGCCAGCAGCTTAGTGGTGAACGGCAACATTCAGTACTTC.

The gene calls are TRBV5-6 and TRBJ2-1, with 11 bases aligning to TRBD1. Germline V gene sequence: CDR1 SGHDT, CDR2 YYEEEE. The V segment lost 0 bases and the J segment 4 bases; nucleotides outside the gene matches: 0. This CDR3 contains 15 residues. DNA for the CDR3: TGTGCCAGCAGCTTGGGGGACAGGGGGTACAATGAGCAGTTCTTC. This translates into CASSLGDRGYNEQFF.

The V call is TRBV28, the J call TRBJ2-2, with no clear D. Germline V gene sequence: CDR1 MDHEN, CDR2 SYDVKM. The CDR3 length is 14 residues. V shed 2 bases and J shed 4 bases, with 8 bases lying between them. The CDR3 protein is CASSLPGSTGELFF. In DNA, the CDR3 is TGTGCCAGCAGTTTACCGGGTAGCACCGGGGAGCTGTTTTTT.

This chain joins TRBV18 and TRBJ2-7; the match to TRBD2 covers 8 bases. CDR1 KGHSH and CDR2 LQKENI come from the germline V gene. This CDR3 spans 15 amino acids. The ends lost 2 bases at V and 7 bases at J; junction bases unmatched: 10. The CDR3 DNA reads TGTGCCAGCTCACCAATCGGGGCGGGAGGCGGGGAGCAGTACTTC. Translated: CASSPIGAGGGEQYF.

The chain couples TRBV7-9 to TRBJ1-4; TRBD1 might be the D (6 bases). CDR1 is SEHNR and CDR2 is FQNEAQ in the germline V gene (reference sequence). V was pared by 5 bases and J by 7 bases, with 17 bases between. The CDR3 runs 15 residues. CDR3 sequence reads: CASSTQGGSSEKLFF. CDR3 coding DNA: TGTGCCAGCAGCACTCAAGGGGGTAGTAGTGAAAAACTGTTTTTT.

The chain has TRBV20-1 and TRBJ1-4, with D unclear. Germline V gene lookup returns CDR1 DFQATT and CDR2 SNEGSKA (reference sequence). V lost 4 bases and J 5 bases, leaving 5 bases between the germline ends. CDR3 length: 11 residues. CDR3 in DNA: TGCAGTGCTATGGGAAATGAAAAACTGTTTTTT. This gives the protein CSAMGNEKLFF.

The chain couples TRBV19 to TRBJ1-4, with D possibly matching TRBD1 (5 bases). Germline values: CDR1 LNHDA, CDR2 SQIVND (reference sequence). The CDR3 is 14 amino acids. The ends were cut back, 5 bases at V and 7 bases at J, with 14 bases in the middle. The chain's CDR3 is CASSAGTMGEKLFF. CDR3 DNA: TGTGCCAGTAGTGCCGGGACGATGGGTGAAAAACTGTTTTTT. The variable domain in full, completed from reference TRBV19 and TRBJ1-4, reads DGGITQSPKYLFRKEGQNVTLSCEQNLNHDAMYWYRQDPGQGLRLIYYSQIVNDFQKGDIAEGYSVSREKKESFPLTVTSAQKNPTAFYLCASSAGTMGEKLFFGSGTQLSVL.

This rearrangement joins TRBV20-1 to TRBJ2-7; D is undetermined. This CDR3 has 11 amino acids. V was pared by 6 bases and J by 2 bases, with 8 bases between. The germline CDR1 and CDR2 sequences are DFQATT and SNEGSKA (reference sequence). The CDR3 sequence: CSARRTYEQYF. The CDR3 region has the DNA TGCAGTGCAAGACGGACCTACGAGCAGTACTTC.

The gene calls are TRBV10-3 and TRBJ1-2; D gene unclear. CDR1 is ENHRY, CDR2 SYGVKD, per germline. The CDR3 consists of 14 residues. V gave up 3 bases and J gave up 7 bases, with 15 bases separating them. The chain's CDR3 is CAISDPRTRLGYTF. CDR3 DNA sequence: TGTGCCATCAGTGACCCCCGCACGCGCCTTGGCTACACCTTC.

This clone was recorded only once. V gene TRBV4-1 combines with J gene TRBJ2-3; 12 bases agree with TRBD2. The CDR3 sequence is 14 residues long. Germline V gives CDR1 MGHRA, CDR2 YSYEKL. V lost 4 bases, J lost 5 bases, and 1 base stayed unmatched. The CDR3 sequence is CASSPTSGRDTQYF. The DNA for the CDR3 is TGCGCCAGCAGCCCGACTAGCGGGAGAGATACGCAGTATTTT.

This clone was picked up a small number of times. The CDR3 here is CASGGGRGVNTQYF. CDR3 sequence (DNA): TGTGCCAGCGGCGGGGGAAGGGGCGTCAATACGCAGTATTTT. The chain has TRBV7-3 and TRBJ2-3, with 7 bases lining up with TRBD2. Germline CDR1 SGHTA, CDR2 FQGTGA. V shed 8 bases and J 7 bases; nucleotides not matched to a gene: 12. This CDR3 contains 14 residues.

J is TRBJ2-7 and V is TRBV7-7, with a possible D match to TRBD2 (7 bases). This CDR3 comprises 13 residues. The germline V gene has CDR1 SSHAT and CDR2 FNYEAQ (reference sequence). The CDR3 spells CAIPRGAIYEQYF. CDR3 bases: TGTGCTATCCCTCGGGGGGCGATCTACGAGCAGTACTTC.

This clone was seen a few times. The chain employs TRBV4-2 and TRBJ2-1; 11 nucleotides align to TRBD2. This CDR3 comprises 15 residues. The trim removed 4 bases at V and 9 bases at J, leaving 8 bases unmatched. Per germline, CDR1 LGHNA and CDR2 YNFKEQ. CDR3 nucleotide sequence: TGTGCCAGCAGCCGATTAACTAGCGGGAGTCCTGAGCAGTTCTTC. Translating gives CASSRLTSGSPEQFF.

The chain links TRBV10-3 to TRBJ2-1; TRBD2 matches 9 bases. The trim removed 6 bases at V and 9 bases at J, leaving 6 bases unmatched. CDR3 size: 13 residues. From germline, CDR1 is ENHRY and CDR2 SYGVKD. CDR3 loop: CAIRVAGEGEQFF. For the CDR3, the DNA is TGTGCCATCAGGGTAGCGGGAGAGGGTGAGCAGTTCTTC.

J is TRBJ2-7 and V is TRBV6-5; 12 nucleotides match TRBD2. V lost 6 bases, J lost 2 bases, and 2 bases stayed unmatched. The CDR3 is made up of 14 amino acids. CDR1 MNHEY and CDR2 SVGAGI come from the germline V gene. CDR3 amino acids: CASSRLAGAYEQYF. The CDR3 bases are TGTGCCAGCAGCCGACTAGCGGGAGCCTACGAGCAGTACTTC.

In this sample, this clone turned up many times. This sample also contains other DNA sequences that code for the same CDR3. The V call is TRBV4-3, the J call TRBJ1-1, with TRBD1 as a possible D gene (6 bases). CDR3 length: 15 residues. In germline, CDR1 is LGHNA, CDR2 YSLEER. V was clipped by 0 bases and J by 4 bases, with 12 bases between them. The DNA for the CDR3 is TGCGCCAGCAGCCAAGATAACAGGGCAGGCACTGAAGCTTTCTTT. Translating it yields CASSQDNRAGTEAFF.

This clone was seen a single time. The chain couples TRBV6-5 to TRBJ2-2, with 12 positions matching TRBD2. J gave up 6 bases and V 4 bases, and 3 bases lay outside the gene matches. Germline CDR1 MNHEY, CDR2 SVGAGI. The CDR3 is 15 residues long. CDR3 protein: CASSSLAGGPGELFF. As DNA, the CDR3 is TGTGCCAGCAGTTCCCTAGCGGGAGGGCCCGGGGAGCTGTTTTTT.

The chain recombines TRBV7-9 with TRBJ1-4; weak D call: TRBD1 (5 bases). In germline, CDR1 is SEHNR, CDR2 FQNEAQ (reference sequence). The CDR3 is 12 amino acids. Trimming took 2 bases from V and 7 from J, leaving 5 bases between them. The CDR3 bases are TGTGCCAGCAGCTTAACAGGTGAAAAACTGTTTTTT. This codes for CASSLTGEKLFF.

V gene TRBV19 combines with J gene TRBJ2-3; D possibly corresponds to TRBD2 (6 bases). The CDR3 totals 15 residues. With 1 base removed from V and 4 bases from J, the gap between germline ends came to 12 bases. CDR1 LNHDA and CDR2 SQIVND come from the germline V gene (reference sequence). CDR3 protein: CASSIAGDLSDTQYF. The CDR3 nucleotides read TGTGCCAGTAGTATAGCGGGGGATTTATCAGATACGCAGTATTTT.